This T cell receptor (beta chain) was profiled in a study of cytomegalovirus exposure and HLA in healthy donors. Overall study findings and caveats: Cytomegalovirus association was assigned to approximately 160 TCR beta chains. For most TCR beta V segments, an earlier analysis put the productive rate at about 87% or about 30% of the time. Association of a missense DCLRE1C variant with TCR beta V- and J-gene trimming was reported in a later analysis.

Germline V gives CDR1 SGHDN, CDR2 FVKESK. This CDR3 contains 16 residues. The junction had 11 bases not matched to a gene; V was cut back by 3 bases and J by 5 bases. A multiplex PCR was run with 60 Vbeta primers and 13 Jbeta primers. Libraries were prepared by immunoSEQ multiplex PCR; TCRdb keeps only in-frame clonotypes and omits some of them. The sample gives around 150,000 clones, more than 75% of which show up once; over 1.5% is in the top ten. With regard to this clone: Its antigen remains unknown.

The chain uses TRBV14 and TRBJ2-5, with 8 bases that match TRBD1. This TCR came from a man aged 40-49 years in good health and CMV-seronegative. Sequences were obtained from PBMCs. CDR3 protein: CASSHLPQGARETQYF. CDR3 nucleotide sequence: TGTGCCAGCAGCCACCTGCCCCAGGGGGCGCGGGAGACCCAGTACTTC. Combining the CDR3 with reference TRBV14 and TRBJ2-5 gives the whole variable domain EAGVTQFPSHSVIEKGQTVTLRCDPISGHDNLYWYRRVMGKEIKFLLHFVKESKQDESGMPNNRFLAERTGGTYSTLKVQPAELEDSGVYFCASSHLPQGARETQYFGPGTRLLVL.